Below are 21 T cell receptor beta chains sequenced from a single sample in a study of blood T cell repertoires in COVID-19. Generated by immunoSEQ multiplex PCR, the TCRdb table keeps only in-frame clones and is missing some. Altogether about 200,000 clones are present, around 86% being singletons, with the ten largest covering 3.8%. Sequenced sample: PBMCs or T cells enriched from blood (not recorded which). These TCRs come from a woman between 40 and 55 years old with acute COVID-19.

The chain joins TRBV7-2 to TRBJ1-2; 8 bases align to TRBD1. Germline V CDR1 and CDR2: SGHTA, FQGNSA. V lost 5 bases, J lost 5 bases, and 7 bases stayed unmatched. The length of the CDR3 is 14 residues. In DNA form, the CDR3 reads TGTGCCAGCAGCCGGACAGGGCGAAAGTATGGCTACACCTTC. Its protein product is CASSRTGRKYGYTF.

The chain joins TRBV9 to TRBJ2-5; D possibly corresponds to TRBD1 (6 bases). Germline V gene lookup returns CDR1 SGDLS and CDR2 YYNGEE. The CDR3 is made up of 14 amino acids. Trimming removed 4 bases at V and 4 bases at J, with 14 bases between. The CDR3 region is CASSLQGRGETQYF. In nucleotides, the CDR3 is TGTGCCAGCAGCTTACAGGGTCGGGGAGAGACCCAGTACTTC.

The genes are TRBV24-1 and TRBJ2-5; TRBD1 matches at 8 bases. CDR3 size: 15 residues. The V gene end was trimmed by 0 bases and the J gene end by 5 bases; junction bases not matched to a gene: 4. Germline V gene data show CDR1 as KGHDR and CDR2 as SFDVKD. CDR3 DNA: TGTGCCACCAGTGATTTGGGGGACAGGCGGGAGACCCAGTACTTC. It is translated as CATSDLGDRRETQYF.

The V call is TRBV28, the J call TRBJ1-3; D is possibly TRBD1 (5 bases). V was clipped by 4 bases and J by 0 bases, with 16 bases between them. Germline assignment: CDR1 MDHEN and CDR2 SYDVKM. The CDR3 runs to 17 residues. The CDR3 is CASSSPGTGSSGNTIYF. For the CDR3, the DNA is TGTGCCAGCAGTTCCCCCGGGACTGGGAGCTCTGGAAACACCATATATTTT.

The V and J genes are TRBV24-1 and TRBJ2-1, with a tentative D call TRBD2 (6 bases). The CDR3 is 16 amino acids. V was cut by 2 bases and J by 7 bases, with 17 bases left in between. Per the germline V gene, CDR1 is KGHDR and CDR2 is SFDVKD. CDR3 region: CATSDWGGAGRNEQFF. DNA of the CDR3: TGTGCCACCAGTGATTGGGGAGGCGCTGGACGGAATGAGCAGTTCTTC.

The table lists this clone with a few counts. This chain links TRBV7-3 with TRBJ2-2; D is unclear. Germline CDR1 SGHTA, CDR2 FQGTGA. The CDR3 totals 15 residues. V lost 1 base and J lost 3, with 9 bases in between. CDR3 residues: CASSLRADYTGELFF. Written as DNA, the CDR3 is TGTGCCAGCAGCTTAAGAGCAGACTACACCGGGGAGCTGTTTTTT.

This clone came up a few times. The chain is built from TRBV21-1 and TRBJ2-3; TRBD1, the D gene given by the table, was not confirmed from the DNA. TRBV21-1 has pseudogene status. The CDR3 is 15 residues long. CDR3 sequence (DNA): TGTGCCAGCAGCAAACGACAGGACGGCACAGATACGCAGTATTTT. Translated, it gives CASSKRQDGTDTQYF.

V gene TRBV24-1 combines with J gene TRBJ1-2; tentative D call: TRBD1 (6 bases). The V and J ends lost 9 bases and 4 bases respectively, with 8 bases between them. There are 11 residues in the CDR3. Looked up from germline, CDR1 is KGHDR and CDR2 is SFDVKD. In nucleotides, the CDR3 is TGTGCCACCGAGGGGGTCTATGGCTACACCTTC. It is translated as CATEGVYGYTF.

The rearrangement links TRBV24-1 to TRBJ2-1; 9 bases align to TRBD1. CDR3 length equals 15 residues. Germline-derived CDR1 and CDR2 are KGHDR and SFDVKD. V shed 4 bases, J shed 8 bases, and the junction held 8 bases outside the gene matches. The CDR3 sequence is CATSEPDRGRYEQFF. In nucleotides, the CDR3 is TGTGCCACCAGTGAACCAGACAGGGGGAGGTATGAGCAGTTCTTC.

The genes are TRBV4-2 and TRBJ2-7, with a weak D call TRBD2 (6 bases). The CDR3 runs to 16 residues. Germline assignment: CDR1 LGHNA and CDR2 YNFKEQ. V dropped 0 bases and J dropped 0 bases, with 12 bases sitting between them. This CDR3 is CASSQEVGRDSYEQYF. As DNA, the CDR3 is TGTGCCAGCAGCCAAGAGGTGGGGCGGGACTCCTACGAGCAGTACTTC.

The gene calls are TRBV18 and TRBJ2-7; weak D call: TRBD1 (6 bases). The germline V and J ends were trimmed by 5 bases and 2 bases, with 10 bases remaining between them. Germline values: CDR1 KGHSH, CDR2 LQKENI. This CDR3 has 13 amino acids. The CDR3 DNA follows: TGTGCCAGCTCAAGGACAGAGGCCTACGAGCAGTACTTC. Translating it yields CASSRTEAYEQYF.

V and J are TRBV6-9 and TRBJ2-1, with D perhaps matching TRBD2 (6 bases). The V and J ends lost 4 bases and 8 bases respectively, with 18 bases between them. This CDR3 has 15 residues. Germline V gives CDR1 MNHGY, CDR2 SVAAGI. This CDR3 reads CASSSEGRNYDEQFF. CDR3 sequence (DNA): TGTGCCAGCAGTTCGGAGGGCCGTAATTACGATGAGCAGTTCTTC.

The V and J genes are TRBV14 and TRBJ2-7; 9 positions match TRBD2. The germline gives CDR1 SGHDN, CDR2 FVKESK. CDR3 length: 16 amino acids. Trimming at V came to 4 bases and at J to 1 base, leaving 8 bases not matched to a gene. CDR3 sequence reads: CASSPFASGRSYEQYF. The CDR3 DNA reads TGTGCCAGCAGCCCCTTCGCCAGCGGGAGGTCCTACGAGCAGTACTTC.

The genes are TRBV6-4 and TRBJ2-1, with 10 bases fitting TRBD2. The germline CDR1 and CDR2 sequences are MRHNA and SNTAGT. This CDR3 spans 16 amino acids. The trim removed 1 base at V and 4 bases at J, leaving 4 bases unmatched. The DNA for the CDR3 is TGTGCCAGCAGTGACTATAGCGGGAGGTCTTACAATGAGCAGTTCTTC. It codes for CASSDYSGRSYNEQFF.

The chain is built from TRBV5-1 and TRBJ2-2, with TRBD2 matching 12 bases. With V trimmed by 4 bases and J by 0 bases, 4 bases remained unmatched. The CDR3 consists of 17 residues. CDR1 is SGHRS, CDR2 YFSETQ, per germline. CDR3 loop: CASSGGLAGSNTGELFF. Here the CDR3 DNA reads TGCGCCAGCAGCGGGGGACTAGCGGGTTCGAACACCGGGGAGCTGTTTTTT.

In DNA form, the CDR3 reads TGTGCCAGCAGCTCGAGTGCGGGGCGTGAAGGCGGCTATGGCTACACCTTC. This codes for CASSSSAGREGGYGYTF. The rearrangement uses TRBV7-9 and TRBJ1-2; TRBD1 is a possible D gene (5 bases). Germline V CDR1 and CDR2: SEHNR, FQNEAQ (reference sequence). The CDR3 runs to 17 residues. V dropped 4 bases and J dropped 4 bases, with 22 bases sitting between them. The whole variable domain, remainder taken from reference TRBV7-9 and TRBJ1-2, is DTGVSQNPRHKITKRGQNVTFRCDPISEHNRLYWYRQTLGQGPEFLTYFQNEAQLEKSRLLSDRFSAERPKGSFSTLEIQRTEQGDSAMYLCASSSSAGREGGYGYTFGSGTRLTVV.

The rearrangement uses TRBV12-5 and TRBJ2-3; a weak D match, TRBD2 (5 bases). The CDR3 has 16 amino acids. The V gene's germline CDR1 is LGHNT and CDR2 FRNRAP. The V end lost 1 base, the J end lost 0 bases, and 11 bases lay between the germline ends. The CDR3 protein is CASGLGVRGSTDTQYF. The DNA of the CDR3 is TGTGCTAGTGGTTTGGGTGTCCGCGGGAGCACAGATACGCAGTATTTT.

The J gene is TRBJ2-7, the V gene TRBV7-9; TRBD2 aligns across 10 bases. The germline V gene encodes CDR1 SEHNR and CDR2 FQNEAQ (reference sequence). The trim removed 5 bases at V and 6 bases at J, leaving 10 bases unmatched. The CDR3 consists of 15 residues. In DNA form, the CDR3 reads TGTGCCAGCAGCAAAGGACTAGCGGAGGGGTCCGAGCAGTACTTC. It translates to CASSKGLAEGSEQYF. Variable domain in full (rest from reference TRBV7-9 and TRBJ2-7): DTGVSQNPRHKITKRGQNVTFRCDPISEHNRLYWYRQTLGQGPEFLTYFQNEAQLEKSRLLSDRFSAERPKGSFSTLEIQRTEQGDSAMYLCASSKGLAEGSEQYFGPGTRLTVT.

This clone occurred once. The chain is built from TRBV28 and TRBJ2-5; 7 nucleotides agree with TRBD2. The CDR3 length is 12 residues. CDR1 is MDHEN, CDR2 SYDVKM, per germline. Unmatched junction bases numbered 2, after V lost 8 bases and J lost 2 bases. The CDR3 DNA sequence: TGTGCCAGCGGGAGGGCGCAAGAGACCCAGTACTTC. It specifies CASGRAQETQYF.

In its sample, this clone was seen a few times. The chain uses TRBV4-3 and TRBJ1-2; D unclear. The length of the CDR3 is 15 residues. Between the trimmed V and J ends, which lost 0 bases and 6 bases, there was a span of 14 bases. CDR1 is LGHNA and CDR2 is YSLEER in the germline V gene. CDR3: CASSQDPTWRNGYTF. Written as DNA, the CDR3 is TGCGCCAGCAGCCAAGATCCTACTTGGAGGAATGGCTACACCTTC.

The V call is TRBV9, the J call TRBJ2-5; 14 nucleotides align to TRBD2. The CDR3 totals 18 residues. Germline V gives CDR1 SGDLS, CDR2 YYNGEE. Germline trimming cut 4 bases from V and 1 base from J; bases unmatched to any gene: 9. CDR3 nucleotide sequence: TGTGCCAGCAGCCGAGGGACTAGCGGGAGAAGGGCCCAAGAGACCCAGTACTTC. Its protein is CASSRGTSGRRAQETQYF.